This T cell receptor beta chain came from a study of CXCR3-negative and CXCR3-positive naive CD8 T cells. This CDR3 comprises 16 residues. UMI-tagged TRB cDNA libraries were built via 5' RACE. No DNA is given; TCRdb re-called the 5' RACE reads and lists each CDR3 protein once. The sample totals about 46,000 distinct CDR3 sequences. Study conclusions and caveats: Against CXCR3-negative naive cells, CXCR3-positive naive cells showed more hydrophobic TRB CDR3s.

Note on this clonotype: The antigen remains undetermined.

The clonotype comes from a human donor in good health. Some clones in this sample may be carry-over from other donors' samples. Input material: naive CXCR3- CD8+ T cells from blood. Subset in this sample: CD45RO-CCR7+CD27+CD95- naive CD8+ T cells lacking CXCR3 (TNR3-). The J gene is TRBJ2-2, the V gene TRBV12-3 or TRBV12-4. CDR3: CASSPWDVMISGELFF.